The rows below give T cell receptor beta chains drawn from one sample of a study of T cell repertoires in cytomegalovirus infection. For these receptors, no antigen is known. TCRdb re-derived calls from the reads in MiXCR, one entry per CDR3 protein. The sample consists of about 340,000 distinct CDR3 sequences, 25% to 35% of them appearing once. The starting material was cultured PBMCs, obtained from culture after CMV antigen stimulation. These receptor sequences come from a human donor in good health (CMV status not recorded). Some clones in this sample may be carry-over from other donors' samples. Both conserved end residues are part of each CDR3. A D gene is named only where the DNA matches it firmly. Some rows mark clone size as missing; the rest say once, few, many or name a class of expanded clone.

j_call v_call clone_size d_call cdr3_aa cdr3_nt
TRBJ2-2 TRBV27 few TRBD1 CASSSGTGTGELFF TGTGCCAGCAGTTCCGGGACAGGCACCGGGGAGCTGTTTTTT
TRBJ2-1 TRBV19 . . CASSSLALGGEQFF TGTGCCAGTAGTAGTCTAGCGTTAGGGGGTGAGCAGTTCTTC
TRBJ2-1 TRBV6-1 . TRBD1 CASSLVQGALAHEQFF TGTGCCAGCAGTTTAGTACAGGGGGCTCTAGCCCATGAGCAGTTCTTC
TRBJ1-1 TRBV5-1 . . CASSLAPAGRGTEAFF TGCGCCAGCAGCTTGGCCCCCGCGGGCCGGGGCACTGAAGCTTTCTTT
TRBJ1-1 TRBV5-4 many . CASSLDSYTEAFF TGTGCCAGCAGCTTAGACAGTTACACTGAAGCTTTCTTT
TRBJ1-1 TRBV11-3 few TRBD1 CASSLGQGARAEAFF TGTGCCAGCAGCTTGGGACAGGGGGCGCGAGCTGAAGCTTTCTTT
TRBJ1-5 TRBV7-2 many . CASSSGGGVRRNQPQHF TGTGCCAGCAGCTCAGGAGGGGGAGTAAGGAGGAATCAGCCCCAGCATTTT
TRBJ2-5 TRBV6-6 few TRBD2 CASRPGTTNFLRETQYF TGTGCCAGCAGACCCGGGACTACTAATTTTCTCCGAGAGACCCAGTACTTC
TRBJ1-6 TRBV6-2/TRBV6-3 . TRBD1 CASTRQGLSSPLHF TGTGCCAGCACCCGACAGGGCTTGAGTTCACCCCTCCACTTT
TRBJ2-5 TRBV20-1 . . CSARDRGGGNQETQYF TGCAGTGCTAGAGATCGGGGCGGGGGCAATCAAGAGACCCAGTACTTC
TRBJ1-2 TRBV28 few . CASSLPGLGYGYTF TGTGCCAGCAGTTTGCCAGGACTAGGCTATGGCTACACCTTC
TRBJ1-2 TRBV7-9 . . CASSPYRGPGYGYTF TGTGCCAGCAGCCCCTATAGGGGACCGGGGTATGGCTACACCTTC
TRBJ2-1 TRBV20-1 . . CSANTFSSYNEQFF TGCAGTGCTAATACTTTTAGCTCCTACAATGAGCAGTTCTTC
TRBJ1-2 TRBV20-1 . . CSRGVYGYTF TGCAGTCGTGGGGTGTACGGCTACACCTTC
TRBJ2-6 TRBV7-8 many . CASSLTGGANVLTF TGTGCCAGCAGCTTAACGGGTGGGGCCAACGTCCTGACTTTC
TRBJ2-1 TRBV24-1 few TRBD1 CATSDPGQAYNEQFF TGTGCCACCAGTGACCCGGGACAGGCCTACAATGAGCAGTTCTTC
TRBJ1-1 TRBV7-2 many . CASSAIRYMNTEAFF TGTGCCAGCAGCGCCATACGATACATGAACACTGAAGCTTTCTTT
TRBJ2-1 TRBV20-1 . . CSASSSEQFF TGCAGTGCTAGTAGTAGTGAGCAGTTCTTC
TRBJ2-5 TRBV4-1 . . CASSQGRTETQYF TGCGCCAGCAGCCAAGGGCGTACGGAGACCCAGTACTTC
TRBJ1-2 TRBV12-3/TRBV12-4 . . CASSFLNSGYGYTF TGTGCCAGCAGTTTTCTGAACAGTGGATACGGCTACACCTTC
TRBJ1-2 TRBV7-9 few . CASSPSISSGYGYTF TGTGCCAGCAGCCCCTCCATCTCGTCAGGCTATGGCTACACCTTC
TRBJ1-5 TRBV4-2 . . CASSRDFNQPQHF TGTGCCAGCAGCCGAGACTTTAATCAGCCCCAGCATTTT
TRBJ2-2 TRBV7-3 few . CASSSTGNTGELFF TGTGCCAGCAGCTCGACAGGGAACACCGGGGAGCTGTTTTTT
TRBJ2-2 TRBV5-1 few TRBD1 CASSLQGADTGELFF TGCGCCAGCAGCTTACAGGGGGCGGACACCGGGGAGCTGTTTTTT
TRBJ2-7 TRBV6-6 . TRBD1 CASSYRTGQHEQYF TGTGCCAGCAGTTACAGGACAGGGCAGCACGAGCAGTACTTC
TRBJ2-1 TRBV6-4 . . CASRGTGEGNEQFF TGTGCCAGCAGGGGAACAGGGGAGGGCAATGAGCAGTTCTTC
TRBJ1-2 TRBV24-1 few . CATTSKEDYGYTF TGTGCCACCACGTCGAAGGAGGACTATGGCTACACCTTC
TRBJ2-7 TRBV28 . . CASSFGSLGQYF TGTGCCAGCAGTTTTGGGAGTTTGGGGCAGTACTTC
TRBJ2-1 TRBV28 few . CASSLSPPWAGEQFF TGTGCCAGCAGTTTATCTCCACCGTGGGCGGGTGAGCAGTTCTTC
TRBJ2-3 TRBV7-6 . . CASSTHTARGHGMASTQYF TGTGCCAGCAGCACCCATACCGCGAGGGGACACGGAATGGCCAGTACGCAGTATTTT
TRBJ1-5 TRBV27 few . CASSMGRLSNQPQHF TGTGCCAGCAGTATGGGACGGCTAAGCAATCAGCCCCAGCATTTT
TRBJ2-3 TRBV5-6 . TRBD2 CASSPTPSGESDTQYF TGTGCCAGCAGCCCAACACCTAGCGGGGAGTCAGATACGCAGTATTTT
TRBJ2-7 TRBV18 once . CASSPKGGFYEQYF TGTGCCAGCTCACCTAAAGGGGGGTTCTACGAGCAGTACTTC
TRBJ2-7 TRBV7-8 many . CASSLGRTYSSSYEQYF TGTGCCAGCAGCTTAGGCCGGACTTATTCTAGTTCCTACGAGCAGTACTTC
TRBJ2-4 TRBV19 . TRBD2 CASSIGWASGSLAKNIQYF TGTGCCAGTAGTATAGGGTGGGCTAGCGGGAGCTTAGCCAAAAACATTCAGTACTTC
TRBJ1-5 TRBV7-2 many . CASSFLNQPQHF TGTGCCAGCAGCTTTTTGAATCAGCCCCAGCATTTT
TRBJ1-2 TRBV7-2 many TRBD1 CASSPQGVLNYGYTF TGTGCCAGCAGCCCCCAGGGGGTCCTTAACTATGGCTACACCTTC
TRBJ1-2 TRBV28 . TRBD1 CASSGGGQRYGYTF TGTGCCAGCAGTGGAGGGGGCCAACGATATGGCTACACCTTC
TRBJ2-1 TRBV12-5 . TRBD2 CASGQGLAGEQFF TGTGCTAGTGGCCAAGGACTAGCGGGGGAGCAGTTCTTC
TRBJ2-1 TRBV6-5 few . CASSQSGEQFF TGTGCCAGCAGTCAGAGCGGTGAGCAGTTCTTC
TRBJ2-3 TRBV12-3/TRBV12-4 few . CASNRPEGGNTDTQYF TGTGCCAGCAACCGCCCGGAGGGGGGTAACACAGATACGCAGTATTTT
TRBJ2-7 TRBV20-1 few . CSARKITYEQYF TGCAGTGCTAGAAAGATTACCTACGAGCAGTACTTC
TRBJ1-5 TRBV12-3/TRBV12-4 few . CASSLNEGKPQHF TGTGCCAGCAGTTTAAACGAAGGGAAGCCCCAGCATTTT
TRBJ2-2 TRBV12-3/TRBV12-4 . . CASTQGGARTGELFF TGTGCCAGCACCCAAGGGGGGGCTCGGACCGGGGAGCTGTTTTTT
TRBJ2-5 TRBV19 . . CASSITGDEWETQYF TGTGCCAGTAGTATTACGGGGGACGAGTGGGAGACCCAGTACTTC
TRBJ1-1 TRBV11-3 few . CASSFGGSRSNTEAFF TGTGCCAGCAGCTTTGGTGGCAGCAGATCGAACACTGAAGCTTTCTTT
TRBJ1-1 TRBV20-1 few . CSATRNIPNTEAFF TGCAGTGCCACGCGTAATATTCCGAACACTGAAGCTTTCTTT
TRBJ2-1 TRBV10-3 many TRBD2 CAIRAASGGPGRNEQFF TGTGCCATCAGGGCCGCTAGCGGGGGGCCCGGGAGAAATGAGCAGTTCTTC
TRBJ1-6 TRBV10-3 . TRBD1 CAISESTGGRRSPLHF TGTGCCATCAGTGAGTCGACAGGGGGCCGCAGGTCACCCCTCCACTTT
TRBJ1-5 TRBV10-3 few . CATAGTSNQPQHF TGTGCCACCGCAGGGACAAGCAATCAGCCCCAGCATTTT
TRBJ1-1 TRBV29-1 . . CSVEATWDGTEAFF TGCAGCGTTGAAGCAACTTGGGACGGGACTGAAGCTTTCTTT
TRBJ2-1 TRBV29-1 few . CSVDLFSNEQFF TGCAGCGTTGACTTATTTTCGAATGAGCAGTTCTTC
TRBJ2-2 TRBV19 few . CASSMAVAVAGELFF TGTGCCAGTAGTATGGCGGTAGCTGTGGCCGGGGAGCTGTTTTTT
TRBJ2-1 TRBV12-3/TRBV12-4 . . CASSFSGGNEQFF TGTGCCAGCAGTTTCTCCGGGGGCAATGAGCAGTTCTTC
TRBJ1-2 TRBV19 many . CASSIPGINYGYTF TGTGCCAGTAGTATCCCCGGGATCAACTATGGCTACACCTTC